The 32 T cell receptor beta chains in this list originate from one sample, sequenced in a study of a mutant IDH1 vaccine in newly diagnosed glioma (dated by TCRdb to the early 2020s). Library prep was done by the immunoSEQ multiplex PCR assay. This immuneACCESS table, as held by TCRdb, lists in-frame sequences with V and J called but not all clones. Of the missing ones, under half trace to an unresolved V gene in checked studies; the others have no known cause. Across this sample there are tens of thousands of clones, with about 80% seen only once. The ten largest clones add up to approximately 6.1% of the sample. Interpreted using the paper, the time point label stands for: week 11, during vaccination. Each vaccine dose was 300 ug of a 20-mer mutant IDH1 peptide in Montanide, given subcutaneously with topical imiquimod. Antigens for these TCRs are unknown. Sequenced here: PBMCs, sampled from a glioma patient whose treatment included an IDH1 peptide vaccine. All receptors come from a man aged 45-65 years with glioma.

The gene calls are TRBV5-1 and TRBJ1-4; D remains unclear. CDR1 and CDR2 (germline): SGHRS, YFSETQ. This CDR3 is built from 14 residues. Trimming stripped 2 bases from V and 4 bases from J, with 9 bases between. The CDR3 spells CASSFGGSNEKLFF. DNA for the CDR3: TGCGCCAGCAGCTTTGGAGGAAGTAATGAAAAACTGTTTTTT. The entire variable domain, with the rest obtained from reference TRBV5-1 and TRBJ1-4, is as follows: KAGVTQTPRYLIKTRGQQVTLSCSPISGHRSVSWYQQTPGQGLQFLFEYFSETQRNKGNFPGRFSGRQFSNSRSEMNVSTLELGDSALYLCASSFGGSNEKLFFGSGTQLSVL.

V is TRBV5-1 and J is TRBJ1-1; 7 bases are a match to TRBD1. Germline CDR1 SGHRS, CDR2 YFSETQ. V gave up 2 bases and J gave up 5 bases; unmatched junction bases: 6. This CDR3 contains 14 residues. This CDR3 reads CASSLQGSSTEAFF. CDR3 DNA: TGCGCCAGCAGCTTACAGGGGTCGTCGACTGAAGCTTTCTTT.

The V call is TRBV2, the J call TRBJ2-7; either TRBD1 or TRBD2 may fit D (5 bases each). V lost 6 bases and J lost 2, with 8 bases in between. The V gene's germline CDR1 is SNHLY and CDR2 FYNNEI. This CDR3 comprises 12 residues. The CDR3 region is CASRGRPYEQYF. CDR3 in DNA: TGTGCCAGCAGGGGACGCCCCTACGAGCAGTACTTC.

This sequence joins TRBV30 and TRBJ2-7; 8 bases line up with TRBD2. The CDR3 runs 14 residues. The germline V gene encodes CDR1 GTSNPN and CDR2 SVGIG (reference sequence). V shed 2 bases and J 0 bases; nucleotides not matched to a gene: 3. The DNA for the CDR3 is TGTGCCTGGAGTCGCGGGGGGAGCTCCTACGAGCAGTACTTC. Its translation is CAWSRGGSSYEQYF. Full variable domain (missing parts from reference TRBV30 and TRBJ2-7): SQTIHQWPATLVQPVGSPLSLECTVEGTSNPNLYWYRQAAGRGLQLLFYSVGIGQISSEVPQNLSASRPQDRQFILSSKKLLLSDSGFYLCAWSRGGSSYEQYFGPGTRLTVT.

Relative to its sample, this clone is medium-sized. CDR3 amino acids: CASSRGGRTEAFF. CDR3 bases: TGTGCCAGTAGTCGGGGAGGGCGGACTGAAGCTTTCTTT. V is TRBV19 and J is TRBJ1-1; no definite D call. Trimming left V 5 bases short and J 5 bases short, with 12 bases between. The CDR3 extends over 13 amino acids. Germline V gives CDR1 LNHDA, CDR2 SQIVND (reference sequence). Full variable domain (remainder filled in from reference TRBV19 and TRBJ1-1): DGGITQSPKYLFRKEGQNVTLSCEQNLNHDAMYWYRQDPGQGLRLIYYSQIVNDFQKGDIAEGYSVSREKKESFPLTVTSAQKNPTAFYLCASSRGGRTEAFFGQGTRLTVV.

The chain couples TRBV14 to TRBJ1-4; weak D call: TRBD1 (5 bases). From germline, CDR1 is SGHDN and CDR2 FVKESK. Trimming stripped 1 base from V and 7 bases from J, with 16 bases between. The CDR3 length is 16 residues. DNA for the CDR3: TGTGCCAGCAGCCAAGTGCGGGGGACTATTCCTGAAAAACTGTTTTTT. This encodes CASSQVRGTIPEKLFF.

CDR3 amino acids: CASSRTGFNEKLFF. Written as DNA, the CDR3 is TGTGCCAGTAGTAGAACCGGGTTTAATGAAAAACTGTTTTTT. The chain has TRBV19 and TRBJ1-4, with D unclear. V was trimmed by 4 bases and J by 4 bases, leaving 10 bases between them. Looked up from germline, CDR1 is LNHDA and CDR2 is SQIVND (reference sequence). This CDR3 region has 14 residues. Complete variable domain (other parts from reference TRBV19 and TRBJ1-4): DGGITQSPKYLFRKEGQNVTLSCEQNLNHDAMYWYRQDPGQGLRLIYYSQIVNDFQKGDIAEGYSVSREKKESFPLTVTSAQKNPTAFYLCASSRTGFNEKLFFGSGTQLSVL.

V and J are TRBV6-1 and TRBJ2-4; tentatively, D is TRBD1 (7 bases). Germline V gene lookup returns CDR1 MNHNS and CDR2 SASEGT. CDR3 size: 15 residues. Trimming left V 2 bases short and J 7 bases short, with 15 bases between. Here the CDR3 DNA reads TGTGCCAGCAGTGAAACACAGGGGAGCGGGAACATTCAGTACTTC. Translating gives CASSETQGSGNIQYF.

The chain is built from TRBV19 and TRBJ2-2; D perhaps matches TRBD1 (5 bases). There are 14 residues in the CDR3. Per the germline V gene, CDR1 is LNHDA and CDR2 is SQIVND (reference sequence). V was trimmed by 9 bases and J by 3 bases, leaving 14 bases between them. DNA for the CDR3: TGTGCCAGCCGGTTGGGGCAGGACACCGGGGAGCTGTTTTTT. Its translation: CASRLGQDTGELFF.

In this sample, this clone turned up a few times. The chain combines TRBV4-1 with TRBJ2-7, with 8 bases matching TRBD2. Unmatched junction bases numbered 8, after V lost 4 bases and J lost 6 bases. The CDR3 is 14 residues long. The germline gives CDR1 MGHRA, CDR2 YSYEKL. CDR3 DNA sequence: TGCGCCAGCAGCCCCCGTGGTAGCGGGGTCGAGCAGTACTTC. This gives the protein CASSPRGSGVEQYF.

This chain links TRBV19 with TRBJ2-5; no reliable D call. V was clipped by 4 bases and J by 5 bases, with 8 bases between them. The V gene's germline CDR1 is LNHDA and CDR2 SQIVND (reference sequence). The CDR3 is 12 residues long. CDR3 sequence reads: CASSSSAETQYF. In DNA form, the CDR3 reads TGTGCCAGTAGTAGTTCGGCGGAGACCCAGTACTTC.

The rearrangement uses TRBV27 and TRBJ1-2; 12 bases line up with TRBD1. The V and J ends lost 6 bases and 4 bases, in that order; junction bases with no gene match: 9. CDR1 is MNHEY, CDR2 SMNVEV, per germline (reference sequence). The CDR3 runs to 16 residues. The CDR3 loop reads CASRGQGANSAYGYTF. The CDR3 DNA reads TGTGCCAGCAGGGGACAGGGGGCAAACTCTGCCTATGGCTACACCTTC.

The rearrangement links TRBV14 to TRBJ1-2; no definite D call. This CDR3 has 15 residues. V lost 3 bases to trimming and J lost 5 bases, with 16 bases between them. CDR1 is SGHDN, CDR2 FVKESK, per germline. CDR3 loop: CASSHHGQETYGYTF. The CDR3 DNA reads TGTGCCAGCAGCCATCACGGGCAGGAGACTTATGGCTACACCTTC.

Note on this clone: The junction differs from germline at one of its ends, possibly a read error. The chain recombines TRBV6-5 with TRBJ1-5, with D maybe TRBD1 (5 bases). The germline gives CDR1 MNHEY, CDR2 SVGAGI. The CDR3 has 14 residues. The CDR3 DNA is TGTGCCTGCAGACCAAAGGGGCGCAATCAGCCCCAGCATTTT. Amino acid sequence: CACRPKGRNQPQHF.

The sample holds a few counts of this clone. The chain recombines TRBV29-1 with TRBJ1-1; D is unresolved. Germline V gives CDR1 SQVTM, CDR2 ANQGSEA. The V end was cut by 6 bases, the J end by 2 bases, with 4 bases between. The CDR3 extends over 10 amino acids. This chain's CDR3 is CSVYNTEAFF. In DNA, the CDR3 is TGCAGCGTATATAACACTGAAGCTTTCTTT.

This clone appeared a few times. The chain carries TRBV2 and TRBJ2-2, with 8 positions matching TRBD1. The junction had 7 bases not matched to a gene; V was cut back by 6 bases and J by 4 bases. This CDR3 spans 15 amino acids. Germline V gene data show CDR1 as SNHLY and CDR2 as FYNNEI. In nucleotides, the CDR3 is TGTGCCAGCAGACCCGACAGGGGTAGCACCGGGGAGCTGTTTTTT. Its protein is CASRPDRGSTGELFF.

This clone was seen only once. The chain couples TRBV7-9 to TRBJ2-1, with D perhaps matching TRBD1 (6 bases). V was trimmed by 5 bases and J by 9 bases, leaving 20 bases between them. The CDR3 runs 15 residues. Germline V gene data show CDR1 as SEHNR and CDR2 as FQNEAQ (reference sequence). For the CDR3, the DNA is TGTGCCAGCAGCCTCCGGGACACGTCGACGGCTGAGCAGTTCTTC. Its translation is CASSLRDTSTAEQFF.

This sequence joins TRBV2 and TRBJ2-3; 8 nucleotides align to TRBD2. J was trimmed by 2 bases and V by 8 bases; bases with no gene match: 12. The CDR3 is made up of 16 amino acids. The germline V gene encodes CDR1 SNHLY and CDR2 FYNNEI. CDR3 residues: CASVPGLGGFTDTQYF. The CDR3 DNA reads TGTGCCAGCGTTCCGGGACTAGGCGGATTCACAGATACGCAGTATTTT. Full variable domain (remainder filled in from reference TRBV2 and TRBJ2-3): EPEVTQTPSHQVTQMGQEVILRCVPISNHLYFYWYRQILGQKVEFLVSFYNNEISEKSEIFDDQFSVERPDGSNFTLKIRSTKLEDSAMYFCASVPGLGGFTDTQYFGPGTRLTVL.

The rearrangement uses TRBV6-5 and TRBJ2-3, with TRBD2 matching 16 bases. V gave up 8 bases and J gave up 1 base; unmatched junction bases: 0. Germline V CDR1 and CDR2: MNHEY, SVGAGI. CDR3 length: 15 amino acids. In DNA, the CDR3 is TGTGCCAGCGGGACTAGCGGGAGGGGCACAGATACGCAGTATTTT. It specifies CASGTSGRGTDTQYF.

The V and J genes are TRBV19 and TRBJ2-7; possible D gene TRBD1, 6 bases. V lost 5 bases and J 9 bases, leaving 14 bases between the germline ends. This CDR3 has 12 residues. Per the germline V gene, CDR1 is LNHDA and CDR2 is SQIVND (reference sequence). The DNA of the CDR3 is TGTGCCAGTAGTCCACAGGGTCGCGGGCAGTACTTC. Its protein is CASSPQGRGQYF.

The V call is TRBV11-2, the J call TRBJ2-2; 8 positions agree with TRBD1. The CDR3 loop spans 15 amino acids. V shed 5 bases and J 1 base; nucleotides not matched to a gene: 3. Per germline, CDR1 SGHAT and CDR2 FQNNGV. The CDR3 is CASSVTGGNTGELFF. DNA for the CDR3: TGTGCCAGCAGCGTTACAGGGGGGAACACCGGGGAGCTGTTTTTT.

This rearrangement joins TRBV5-8 to TRBJ2-2; D remains ambiguous. The CDR3 totals 14 residues. The V gene's germline CDR1 is SGHTS and CDR2 YDEGEE. V lost 2 bases and J lost 1, with 6 bases in between. The CDR3 loop is CASSLAGNTGELFF. As DNA, the CDR3 is TGTGCCAGCAGCTTAGCAGGGAACACCGGGGAGCTGTTTTTT.

J is TRBJ2-5 and V is TRBV6-5, with a possible D match to TRBD2 (5 bases). Trimming took 6 bases from V and 4 from J, leaving 18 bases between them. From germline, CDR1 is MNHEY and CDR2 SVGAGI. The CDR3 has 15 residues. The CDR3 spells CASRSLEGPRETQYF. The CDR3 nucleotides are TGTGCCAGCAGATCACTAGAGGGTCCGCGAGAGACCCAGTACTTC.

This rearrangement joins TRBV6-1 to TRBJ1-2; tentative D call: TRBD1 (5 bases). Per the germline V gene, CDR1 is MNHNS and CDR2 is SASEGT. V lost 8 bases, J lost 4 bases, and 20 bases lay in between. CDR3 size: 15 residues. CDR3 loop: CASVAAGGIGYGYTF. The CDR3 DNA sequence: TGTGCCAGCGTGGCGGCTGGGGGGATTGGCTATGGCTACACCTTC.

The table lists this clone with a few counts. The DNA of the CDR3 is TGCGCCAGCAGTAGTAGCGGGAGTGATCGGGAGCAGTTCTTC. Encoded protein: CASSSSGSDREQFF. This rearrangement joins TRBV10-2 to TRBJ2-1; 9 nucleotides line up with TRBD2. Germline V gives CDR1 WSHSY, CDR2 SAAADI. After removal of 5 bases from V and 10 bases from J, the junction contained 9 bases not matched to a gene. This CDR3 is built from 14 residues.

The chain recombines TRBV18 with TRBJ1-4, with D maybe TRBD1 (6 bases). The V and J ends lost 0 bases and 8 bases respectively, with 13 bases between them. Germline V CDR1 and CDR2: KGHSH, LQKENI. This CDR3 region has 15 residues. The CDR3 DNA sequence: TGTGCCAGCTCACCACCCGGGACACCCGCGGAAAAACTGTTTTTT. Its protein is CASSPPGTPAEKLFF.

The J gene is TRBJ1-2, the V gene TRBV19; D perhaps matches TRBD1 (6 bases). V lost 5 bases and J 0 bases, leaving 13 bases between the germline ends. CDR3 length equals 15 residues. Germline CDR1 is LNHDA and CDR2 is SQIVND (reference sequence). CDR3: CASSPDRQPNYGYTF. Written as DNA, the CDR3 is TGTGCCAGTAGTCCGGACAGACAGCCTAACTATGGCTACACCTTC.

This clone was seen once. Written as DNA, the CDR3 is TGTGCCAGCAGCTTACACCTAATGACTAGCGGAAATGAGCAGTTCTTC. Its protein is CASSLHLMTSGNEQFF. V and J are TRBV7-2 and TRBJ2-1; 9 bases agree with TRBD2. This CDR3 is 16 amino acids long. Per the germline V gene, CDR1 is SGHTA and CDR2 is FQGNSA. The junction had 9 bases not matched to a gene; V was cut back by 2 bases and J by 7 bases.

The rearrangement uses TRBV7-9 and TRBJ1-2, with unresolved D. The CDR3 is 14 residues long. V lost 3 bases and J 0 bases, leaving 8 bases between the germline ends. Germline CDR1 SEHNR, CDR2 FQNEAQ (reference sequence). The CDR3 bases are TGTGCCAGCAGCTTTGAGTCTTCTAACTATGGCTACACCTTC. As protein: CASSFESSNYGYTF.

This clone was observed once. The V and J genes are TRBV29-1 and TRBJ1-2, with D hard to call. Trimming removed 4 bases from V and 3 bases from J, with 9 bases in between. Germline assignment: CDR1 SQVTM and CDR2 ANQGSEA. The CDR3 has 12 residues. The CDR3 DNA reads TGCAGCGTTGTTCCGGAGGACTATGGCTACACCTTC. The encoded protein is CSVVPEDYGYTF.

The rearrangement joins TRBV4-2 to TRBJ2-7; 7 bases agree with TRBD2. Germline CDR1 is LGHNA and CDR2 is YNFKEQ. The length of the CDR3 is 16 residues. The ends lost 4 bases at V and 2 bases at J; junction bases unmatched: 11. In DNA form, the CDR3 reads TGTGCCAGCAGCCCTTTGGTTGGGCGGGAGCCCTACGAGCAGTACTTC. Its translation: CASSPLVGREPYEQYF.

The chain is built from TRBV19 and TRBJ1-5; TRBD1 matches at 7 bases. Losses at the gene ends were 10 bases for V and 3 bases for J; bases not matched to a gene: 6. Germline V CDR1 and CDR2: LNHDA, SQIVND (reference sequence). This CDR3 is 13 amino acids long. CDR3 sequence reads: CATRQGTNQPQHF. The CDR3 DNA follows: TGTGCCACTCGACAGGGCACCAATCAGCCCCAGCATTTT.